This TCR beta chain is from a study of cytotoxic CD8 clonotypes in ibrutinib-treated CLL (TCRdb year 2021). Looking at the study overall: The cohort had eleven to twelve relapsed/refractory and about 15 treatment-naive patients; some 17 were IGHV unmutated. Samples averaged roughly 280,000 productive templates and about 94,000 productive rearrangements. Every sample from remission and from progressive disease was obtained while the patients were still on ibrutinib. The response samples were drawn at a median of roughly twelve months into treatment, with a range of about 6 to 40 months. Cryopreserved peripheral blood mononuclear cells were collected at three points: before therapy, at response, and at either sustained remission or disease progression. Partial responses were observed in about 24 patients and complete responses in 2; after a median follow-up of around 68 months, remission was maintained in roughly 14 patients and progression was observed in approximately twelve. Of the 86 people in the trial, around 25 had longitudinal samples available.

Details on this clone: Its antigen target is currently unknown. It has no much larger one-base neighbor in the sample; base qualities were not kept.

Around 2 micrograms of genomic DNA were extracted from cryopreserved PBMCs for TCR beta library preparation. Longitudinal blood samples from CLL patients on ibrutinib monotherapy underwent high-throughput TCR beta sequencing. The patients were enrolled in a single-center, open-label phase 2 trial of ibrutinib monotherapy. The goal of deep resolution MiSeq sequencing was a depth between 1 in 1 million and 1 in 200,000 T cells, and coverage averaged 10x per clonotype. The immunoSEQ hsTCRB Kit was used to generate TCR beta libraries. Under the source paper's analysis protocol: ImmunoSEQ Data Assistant and ImmunoSEQ Analyzer were used for data analysis, and V, D and J genes were assigned according to IMGT definitions. Clonality was computed as one minus normalized Shannon entropy of productive rearrangement frequencies, ranging from 0 to 1. Only overrepresented clonotypes making up at least 0.05% of each patient's repertoire were included in the public clonotype analysis. Some 13 age-matched healthy donor repertoires from immuneACCESS served as clonality controls. What TCRdb holds here is the immuneACCESS table cut down to in-frame rearrangements. Part of the clones is not present; checked against another copy, under half of the missing clones reflect an unresolved V gene, and the others are unexplained. The DNA was the basis for D and trimming; V, J and clone size are from that table. For this sample the table gives some 350,000 clones, of which under 70% were detected only once. About 5.9% of the sample is taken by the ten largest.

Broad study findings and their caveats: At baseline, clonality was higher than in age-matched healthy donors and showed a strong correlation with circulating CD8+ T-cell counts. Sampling times were not matched between sustained-remission and progressing patients, and lymph node repertoires were not studied. Public clonotypes were rare and either shrank or stayed stable during treatment, and the rise in clonality at ibrutinib response reflected expansion of private clonotypes. An increase in clonality was observed at ibrutinib response, with clonality remaining stable during sustained remission and falling back toward baseline at progression.

The CDR3 spans 16 residues, from the cysteine through the phenylalanine. The retained sequence is limited to the CDR3, 48 bases, with the frame set at the first base. For CDR1 and CDR2, the germline V gene lists LGHNA and YNFKEQ. V is shortened by 0 bases, J by 0 bases, and the region joining them spans 9 bases. The sequence was obtained from a human donor with chronic lymphocytic leukemia. This material consisted of PBMCs, taken after 36 months of ibrutinib treatment. The rearrangement combines TRBV4-2 with TRBJ1-5, with TRBD1 perhaps the D gene, on 5 matching bases. CDR3 protein: CASSQETAYSNQPQHF. The nucleotides read TGTGCCAGCAGCCAAGAGACAGCTTATAGCAATCAGCCCCAGCATTTT.